The subject of this entry is one T cell receptor beta chain. The antigen is not known. This entry belongs to a study of cytomegalovirus exposure and HLA in healthy donors. The PCR ran on 60 Vbeta and 13 Jbeta primers. Produced via immunoSEQ multiplex PCR; TCRdb's table is partial and in-frame only. The table lists more than 250,000 clones, 85% to 90% of them singletons. At sampling all donors were nominally healthy, likely with unrecorded immune exposures. The CDR3 totals 19 residues. CDR1 is LNHNV and CDR2 is YYDKDF in the germline V gene (reference sequence). Unmatched junction bases numbered 19, after V lost 2 bases and J lost 4 bases. Study-level findings and limits: The later analysis indicated that the majority of CMV-associated TCR beta chains appeared HLA-restricted. Data from an earlier analysis indicated that most TCR beta V segments were productive either about 87% or about 30% of the time. Later analysis demonstrated an association between a missense DCLRE1C variant and TCR beta V- and J-gene trimming.

V gene TRBV15 combines with J gene TRBJ2-7; 8 positions agree with TRBD1. The sequenced sample consisted of PBMCs. The TCR was taken from a young woman in good health and CMV-seronegative. The CDR3, as DNA: TGTGCCACCAGCAGACACCTCCCCCCGTGGGACAGGAATAGGTACGAGCAGTACTTC. Protein product: CATSRHLPPWDRNRYEQYF.